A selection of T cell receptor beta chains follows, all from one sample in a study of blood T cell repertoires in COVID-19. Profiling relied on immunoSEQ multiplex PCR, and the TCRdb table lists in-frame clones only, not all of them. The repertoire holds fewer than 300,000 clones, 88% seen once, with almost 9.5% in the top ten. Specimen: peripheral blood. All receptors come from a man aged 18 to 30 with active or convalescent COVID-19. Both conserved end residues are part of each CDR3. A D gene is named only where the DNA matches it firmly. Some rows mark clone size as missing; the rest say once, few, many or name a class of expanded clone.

CDR3 DNA: TGTGCCAGCAGTTACTCCCCGGGGTTGGATGGCTACACCTTC; CDR3 protein: CASSYSPGLDGYTF; D gene: .; clone size: .; V gene: TRBV6-6; J gene: TRBJ1-2
CDR3 DNA: TGTGCCAGCAGTGAAGTTAGGGGGGAAAAACTGTTTTTT; CDR3 protein: CASSEVRGEKLFF; D gene: .; clone size: .; V gene: TRBV25-1; J gene: TRBJ1-4
CDR3 DNA: TGTGCCAGCAGCCCGGGGACTTCGATTAGCACAGATACGCAGTATTTT; CDR3 protein: CASSPGTSISTDTQYF; D gene: .; clone size: .; V gene: TRBV3-1/TRBV3-2; J gene: TRBJ2-3
CDR3 DNA: TGTGCCAGCAGTGAAGCGCTTCTGAGACTCCCCCACGATTCACCCCTCCACTTT; CDR3 protein: CASSEALLRLPHDSPLHF; D gene: .; clone size: .; V gene: TRBV6-1; J gene: TRBJ1-6
CDR3 DNA: TGCGCCAGCAGCCAAGAGACAAAAGAGACCCAGTACTTC; CDR3 protein: CASSQETKETQYF; D gene: .; clone size: .; V gene: TRBV4-3; J gene: TRBJ2-5
CDR3 DNA: TGCGCCAGCAGCCTTTACCCCAGGGGTGGACAGGCCTCATGGGGCTACACCTTC; CDR3 protein: CASSLYPRGGQASWGYTF; D gene: TRBD1; clone size: .; V gene: TRBV5-1; J gene: TRBJ1-2
CDR3 DNA: TGTGCCAGCAGCCGATGGCTGGGGGCAGCGGGGGGGAGCTCGAACACCGGGGAGCTGTTTTTT; CDR3 protein: CASSRWLGAAGGSSNTGELFF; D gene: TRBD2; clone size: .; V gene: TRBV7-6; J gene: TRBJ2-2
CDR3 DNA: TGCGCCAGCAGCTTAGACCTGGGGGGTTTCATGAACACTGAAGCTTTCTTT; CDR3 protein: CASSLDLGGFMNTEAFF; D gene: .; clone size: once; V gene: TRBV5-1; J gene: TRBJ1-1
CDR3 DNA: TGTGCCAGCGTCGGACAGCGGGGGGGCCTTGAGACCCAGTACTTC; CDR3 protein: CASVGQRGGLETQYF; D gene: TRBD2; clone size: .; V gene: TRBV6-5; J gene: TRBJ2-5
CDR3 DNA: TGTGCCAGCAGTTACTCGAGAGGGCGCGGGGAGCTGTTTTTT; CDR3 protein: CASSYSRGRGELFF; D gene: .; clone size: .; V gene: TRBV6-5; J gene: TRBJ2-2
CDR3 DNA: TGCGCCAGCAGCTTGACAGGCCAAGGTGGCTATGGCTACACCTTC; CDR3 protein: CASSLTGQGGYGYTF; D gene: .; clone size: .; V gene: TRBV5-1; J gene: TRBJ1-2
CDR3 DNA: TGCGCCAGCAGCCAAGATTTACGACGGAGCAATTCACCCCTCCACTTT; CDR3 protein: CASSQDLRRSNSPLHF; D gene: .; clone size: .; V gene: TRBV4-3; J gene: TRBJ1-6
CDR3 DNA: TGTGCCAGCAGTGGACAGTCCTACGAGCAGTACTTC; CDR3 protein: CASSGQSYEQYF; D gene: .; clone size: .; V gene: TRBV12-3/TRBV12-4; J gene: TRBJ2-7
CDR3 DNA: TGTGCCAGCCTGGGGCAGAATATGAACACTGAAGCTTTCTTT; CDR3 protein: CASLGQNMNTEAFF; D gene: .; clone size: .; V gene: TRBV27; J gene: TRBJ1-1
CDR3 DNA: TGTGCCAGCAGCAAACAGGGGGATGAGCAGTTCTTC; CDR3 protein: CASSKQGDEQFF; D gene: TRBD1; clone size: .; V gene: TRBV6-6; J gene: TRBJ2-1
CDR3 DNA: TGTGCCAGCAGCTTAGATCCGTATAATTCACCCCTCCACTTT; CDR3 protein: CASSLDPYNSPLHF; D gene: .; clone size: .; V gene: TRBV7-6; J gene: TRBJ1-6
CDR3 DNA: TGTGCCAGCAGCCTAGCGGGGGGGCTAAGGGAGACCCAGTACTTC; CDR3 protein: CASSLAGGLRETQYF; D gene: TRBD2; clone size: .; V gene: TRBV7-2; J gene: TRBJ2-5
CDR3 DNA: TGTGCCAGCAGCCCCCAGGGGAGTGAGCAGTTCTTC; CDR3 protein: CASSPQGSEQFF; D gene: .; clone size: .; V gene: TRBV14; J gene: TRBJ2-1
CDR3 DNA: TGCGCCAGCACCGTAGACCCGGGACAGGGGGCGAACACTGAAGCTTTCTTT; CDR3 protein: CASTVDPGQGANTEAFF; D gene: TRBD1; clone size: .; V gene: TRBV4-1; J gene: TRBJ1-1
CDR3 DNA: TGTGCCAGCAGCGAAGACAGGTCAACCTACGAGCAGTACTTC; CDR3 protein: CASSEDRSTYEQYF; D gene: .; clone size: .; V gene: TRBV9; J gene: TRBJ2-7
CDR3 DNA: TGTGCCAGTTACGTAAACAGGGGTCCAAATGAGCAGTTCTTC; CDR3 protein: CASYVNRGPNEQFF; D gene: TRBD1; clone size: .; V gene: TRBV2; J gene: TRBJ2-1
CDR3 DNA: TGCGCCAGCAGCCAAGACGGGACAGGGAGCAACACCGGGGAGCTGTTTTTT; CDR3 protein: CASSQDGTGSNTGELFF; D gene: TRBD1; clone size: .; V gene: TRBV4-3; J gene: TRBJ2-2
CDR3 DNA: TGTGCCAGCAGCCAAGATCAGGGGGCCGGTGAAAAACTGTTTTTT; CDR3 protein: CASSQDQGAGEKLFF; D gene: TRBD1; clone size: few; V gene: TRBV14; J gene: TRBJ1-4
CDR3 DNA: TGTGCCAGCAGCTTGGGAGGAACGACAGAAGCTTTCTTT; CDR3 protein: CASSLGGTTEAFF; D gene: .; clone size: few; V gene: TRBV7-6; J gene: TRBJ1-1
CDR3 DNA: TGTGCCAGCAGTGAATACGGGGGGATGCCGGCTAACTATGGCTACACCTTC; CDR3 protein: CASSEYGGMPANYGYTF; D gene: .; clone size: .; V gene: TRBV6-1; J gene: TRBJ1-2
CDR3 DNA: TGTGCCAGCAGTACTTACAATGAGCAGTTCTTC; CDR3 protein: CASSTYNEQFF; D gene: .; clone size: .; V gene: TRBV12-3/TRBV12-4; J gene: TRBJ2-1
CDR3 DNA: TGTGCCAGCAGCTTAGACAGGGGGCATTGGGAGACCCAGTACTTC; CDR3 protein: CASSLDRGHWETQYF; D gene: TRBD1; clone size: .; V gene: TRBV7-8; J gene: TRBJ2-5
CDR3 DNA: TGTGCCAGTAGTCCTAGACAGGGTTCGTCGTTCTTC; CDR3 protein: CASSPRQGSSFF; D gene: TRBD1; clone size: .; V gene: TRBV19; J gene: TRBJ2-1
CDR3 DNA: TGTGCCAGCAGCTCCGGGACAGGTGAAGCTTTCTTT; CDR3 protein: CASSSGTGEAFF; D gene: TRBD1; clone size: .; V gene: TRBV3-1/TRBV3-2; J gene: TRBJ1-1
CDR3 DNA: TGTGCCAGCAGTGAGTCCCGGACAGGGGAGACCCAGTACTTC; CDR3 protein: CASSESRTGETQYF; D gene: TRBD1; clone size: .; V gene: TRBV25-1; J gene: TRBJ2-5
CDR3 DNA: TGTGCCAGCAGTGACTCTAGCGGGGGCACAGATACGCAGTATTTT; CDR3 protein: CASSDSSGGTDTQYF; D gene: TRBD2; clone size: few; V gene: TRBV6-4; J gene: TRBJ2-3
CDR3 DNA: TGCGCCAGCAGCCAAGATGCGGGACAGGGGCCGCGTTTTGCCACTGAAGCTTTCTTT; CDR3 protein: CASSQDAGQGPRFATEAFF; D gene: TRBD1; clone size: .; V gene: TRBV4-1; J gene: TRBJ1-1
CDR3 DNA: TGTGCCAGCAGCCACAGGGAGCTCAATCAGCCCCAGCATTTT; CDR3 protein: CASSHRELNQPQHF; D gene: .; clone size: .; V gene: TRBV6-5; J gene: TRBJ1-5
CDR3 DNA: TGTGCCACCAGCGGCGGGACAGGGGGCGCGTACACTGAAGCTTTCTTT; CDR3 protein: CATSGGTGGAYTEAFF; D gene: TRBD1; clone size: .; V gene: TRBV15; J gene: TRBJ1-1
CDR3 DNA: TGTGCCAGTAGATTACAGGGGTCCCGCTATGGCTACACCTTC; CDR3 protein: CASRLQGSRYGYTF; D gene: TRBD1; clone size: .; V gene: TRBV19; J gene: TRBJ1-2
CDR3 DNA: TGTGCCAGCAGCTTCGGAGATACGCAGTATTTT; CDR3 protein: CASSFGDTQYF; D gene: .; clone size: .; V gene: TRBV7-9; J gene: TRBJ2-3
CDR3 DNA: TGTGCCAGCAGTGAAGCGTTTGGGACAGGGGAAGAAGCTTTCTTT; CDR3 protein: CASSEAFGTGEEAFF; D gene: TRBD1; clone size: .; V gene: TRBV2; J gene: TRBJ1-1
CDR3 DNA: TGTGCCAGCAGCGTAGCGGGGCGGGGGACCCAAGAGACCCAGTACTTC; CDR3 protein: CASSVAGRGTQETQYF; D gene: TRBD2; clone size: .; V gene: TRBV9; J gene: TRBJ2-5
CDR3 DNA: TGTGCCAGCAGCTTCGGGACAGGGAGCCCTGAAGCTTTCTTT; CDR3 protein: CASSFGTGSPEAFF; D gene: TRBD1; clone size: .; V gene: TRBV5-6; J gene: TRBJ1-1
CDR3 DNA: TGTGCCAGCAGCGCTAATACACAGGGGGCCCCCACAGATACGCAGTATTTT; CDR3 protein: CASSANTQGAPTDTQYF; D gene: TRBD1; clone size: .; V gene: TRBV9; J gene: TRBJ2-3
CDR3 DNA: TGTGCCAGCACCGCCTCCAGGGGGGCATCTGGAAACACCATATATTTT; CDR3 protein: CASTASRGASGNTIYF; D gene: TRBD1; clone size: .; V gene: TRBV6-4; J gene: TRBJ1-3